This TCR beta chain was obtained from a study of blood T cells in healthy people across ages. CDR3 length: 17 residues. CDR1 is SGHVS and CDR2 is FNYEAQ in the germline V gene. Trimming pared 5 bases from V and 0 bases from J, leaving 20 bases between. Next came a second PCR, run for about 7 to 12 cycles, which used a sample-barcoded 5' primer along with a J-beta primer mix. Each CDR3 protein gets one entry after TCRdb re-called the 5' RACE reads with MiXCR. The sample holds roughly 500,000 distinct CDR3 sequences, more than 20% seen once. This same sample was also taken into another study, of T cells of mothers and their children.

This clonotype was obtained from a boy younger than 18 in good health. The V and J genes are TRBV7-6 and TRBJ2-7, with D perhaps matching TRBD2 (6 bases). Sequenced material: blood. CDR3 sequence reads: CASSAGSGAGPSYEQYF. CDR3 sequence (DNA): TGTGCCAGCAGCGCGGGGTCAGGAGCGGGCCCCTCCTACGAGCAGTACTTC.